A single sample gave rise to the 20 T cell receptor beta chains below, sequenced in a study of memory CD4+ T cells and cytomegalovirus serostatus. TCRdb's copy holds only in-frame clones and misses some; the assay was immunoSEQ multiplex PCR. The sample includes roughly 49,000 clones, 78% seen only once; the top ten take less than 1%. The sort gate was single viable CD3+CD4+CD8-CD45RO+ cells for memory CD4+ T cells. Sequences were obtained from memory CD4+ T cells from blood. All receptors derive from an adult in good health and CMV-seronegative.

The chain joins TRBV6-1 to TRBJ1-2, with D hard to call. V was clipped by 4 bases and J by 4 bases, with 16 bases between them. Germline-derived CDR1 and CDR2 are MNHNS and SASEGT. This CDR3 is built from 15 residues. The CDR3 DNA is TGTGCCAGCAGTGGTTACTCCGAACTCCTCTATGGCTACACCTTC. Translating it yields CASSGYSELLYGYTF.

V and J are TRBV6-1 and TRBJ1-2; D is undetermined. The CDR3 consists of 14 residues. V was clipped by 6 bases and J by 0 bases, with 11 bases between them. The germline V gene has CDR1 MNHNS and CDR2 SASEGT. This CDR3 is CASRVSSPNYGYTF. The CDR3 nucleotides are TGTGCCAGCAGAGTGAGTAGCCCTAACTATGGCTACACCTTC.

CDR3 loop: CASSLSFGGNTIYF. The CDR3 DNA reads TGTGCCAGTAGTTTATCCTTTGGGGGAAACACCATATATTTT. The chain has TRBV19 and TRBJ1-3; unclear D gene. The CDR3 extends over 14 amino acids. V was pared by 5 bases and J by 4 bases, with 12 bases between. The germline gives CDR1 LNHDA, CDR2 SQIVND (reference sequence).

This clone was seen only once. This rearrangement joins TRBV5-6 to TRBJ2-7; D gene ambiguous. V was shortened by 3 bases and J by 9 bases, with 22 bases between the two germline ends. CDR3 length: 15 amino acids. Germline V gives CDR1 SGHDT, CDR2 YYEEEE. The CDR3 here is CASSSMTAASIGQYF. In nucleotides, the CDR3 is TGTGCCAGCAGCTCGATGACGGCCGCCAGTATTGGGCAGTACTTC. Combining the CDR3 with reference TRBV5-6 and TRBJ2-7 gives the whole variable domain DAGVTQSPTHLIKTRGQQVTLRCSPKSGHDTVSWYQQALGQGPQFIFQYYEEEERQRGNFPDRFSGHQFPNYSSELNVNALLLGDSALYLCASSSMTAASIGQYFGPGTRLTVT.

This chain joins TRBV6-1 and TRBJ2-7; D unclear. Germline V CDR1 and CDR2: MNHNS, SASEGT. The V end lost 11 bases, the J end lost 5 bases, and 10 bases lay between the germline ends. The CDR3 sequence is 10 residues long. The CDR3 sequence is CARLIDEQYF. The CDR3 DNA follows: TGTGCCCGCCTCATCGACGAGCAGTACTTC.

Notes on this clone: The junction does not match germline at one end; this may be a read error. V gene TRBV25-1 combines with J gene TRBJ2-6; D gene unclear. The CDR3 totals 13 residues. Germline V gives CDR1 MGHDK, CDR2 SYGVNS. CDR3 protein: CASRESGANVLTF. The CDR3 DNA reads as TGTGCCAGCAGAGAATCTGGGGCCAACGTCCTGACTTTC.

The chain carries TRBV6-5 and TRBJ2-2, with 9 bases aligning to TRBD1. Germline V gene data show CDR1 as MNHEY and CDR2 as SVGAGI. CDR3 length: 16 amino acids. The V and J ends lost 2 bases and 8 bases, in that order; junction bases with no gene match: 9. CDR3 sequence (DNA): TGTGCCAGCAGTTACGGGAACAGGGGGCAGGGGGGGGAGCTGTTTTTT. This sequence encodes CASSYGNRGQGGELFF.

This clone showed up just once. V is TRBV7-2 and J is TRBJ1-6, with a possible D match to TRBD1 (5 bases). With 3 bases removed from V and 7 bases from J, the gap between germline ends came to 7 bases. There are 13 residues in the CDR3. Germline V gene data show CDR1 as SGHTA and CDR2 as FQGNSA. Here the CDR3 reads CASSFTGNSPLHF. CDR3 in DNA: TGTGCCAGCAGCTTCACAGGAAATTCACCCCTCCACTTT.

V and J are TRBV19 and TRBJ1-2; 9 bases align to TRBD1. The CDR3 has 14 amino acids. V trimming: 7 bases; J trimming: 7 bases; junction bases outside the gene matches: 10. Germline lookup yields CDR1 LNHDA and CDR2 SQIVND (reference sequence). The CDR3 DNA sequence: TGTGCCAGTACCCTAAGGGGACAGGGAACTGGCTACACCTTC. As protein: CASTLRGQGTGYTF. The variable domain in full, with the rest retrieved from reference TRBV19 and TRBJ1-2, is DGGITQSPKYLFRKEGQNVTLSCEQNLNHDAMYWYRQDPGQGLRLIYYSQIVNDFQKGDIAEGYSVSREKKESFPLTVTSAQKNPTAFYLCASTLRGQGTGYTFGSGTRLTVV.

The gene calls are TRBV4-2 and TRBJ2-5; perhaps TRBD1 as D (6 bases). Germline V lookup: CDR1 LGHNA, CDR2 YNFKEQ. The CDR3 contains 16 residues. Trimming took 3 bases from V and 1 from J, leaving 15 bases between them. As DNA, the CDR3 is TGTGCCAGCAGCCAGATGGGGGCCGCCTCCCAAGAGACCCAGTACTTC. Translation: CASSQMGAASQETQYF.

In its sample, this clone was seen a few times. The chain joins TRBV7-9 to TRBJ2-3; D gene unclear. Germline values: CDR1 SEHNR, CDR2 FQNEAQ (reference sequence). The CDR3 is made up of 12 amino acids. Trimming took off 2 bases at V and 8 bases at J, with 8 bases between the two ends. CDR3 sequence: CASSLRLSTQYF. CDR3 coding DNA: TGTGCCAGCAGCTTACGGCTGAGTACGCAGTATTTT. The variable domain in full, with the rest retrieved from reference TRBV7-9 and TRBJ2-3, is DTGVSQNPRHKITKRGQNVTFRCDPISEHNRLYWYRQTLGQGPEFLTYFQNEAQLEKSRLLSDRFSAERPKGSFSTLEIQRTEQGDSAMYLCASSLRLSTQYFGPGTRLTVL.

This clone was seen more than once but under ten times. The gene calls are TRBV7-9 and TRBJ1-2, with TRBD1 identical over 7 bases. V was pared by 5 bases and J by 4 bases, with 19 bases of the junction left unmatched. Germline V gene lookup returns CDR1 SEHNR and CDR2 FQNEAQ (reference sequence). This CDR3 comprises 18 residues. The CDR3 DNA is TGTGCCAGCAGCGCCATCGGGGGACAGAGCCGGGGGGTCTATGGCTACACCTTC. Translated: CASSAIGGQSRGVYGYTF. The full variable domain, completed using reference TRBV7-9 and TRBJ1-2, is DTGVSQNPRHKITKRGQNVTFRCDPISEHNRLYWYRQTLGQGPEFLTYFQNEAQLEKSRLLSDRFSAERPKGSFSTLEIQRTEQGDSAMYLCASSAIGGQSRGVYGYTFGSGTRLTVV.

J is TRBJ1-4 and V is TRBV6-1; maybe TRBD1 (6 bases). This CDR3 spans 14 amino acids. Trimming took 3 bases from V and 8 from J, leaving 13 bases between them. The germline V gene has CDR1 MNHNS and CDR2 SASEGT. CDR3 sequence reads: CASSDRGPREKLFF. The CDR3 region has the DNA TGTGCCAGCAGTGATCGGGGGCCTAGGGAAAAACTGTTTTTT.

The CDR3 region has the DNA TGTGCCAGCAGTTTACAGGGAAAGGCAGATACGCAGTATTTT. It codes for CASSLQGKADTQYF. The rearrangement uses TRBV25-1 and TRBJ2-3; D may be TRBD1 (6 bases). Germline V CDR1 and CDR2: MGHDK, SYGVNS. V lost 5 bases and J lost 4, with 13 bases in between. The CDR3 sequence is 14 residues long.

This sequence joins TRBV19 and TRBJ1-3; 7 bases map to TRBD1. From germline, CDR1 is LNHDA and CDR2 SQIVND (reference sequence). The CDR3 contains 15 residues. V lost 10 bases, J lost 0 bases, and 9 bases stayed unmatched. CDR3 residues: CATLGGLSSGNTIYF. The CDR3 DNA reads as TGTGCCACCCTAGGGGGCCTGAGCTCTGGAAACACCATATATTTT.

This clone was counted a few times. The chain recombines TRBV18 with TRBJ1-1; D possibly corresponds to TRBD1 (5 bases). V was cut by 6 bases and J by 5 bases, with 13 bases left in between. Germline V gene data show CDR1 as KGHSH and CDR2 as LQKENI. The CDR3 runs 13 residues. The CDR3 sequence is CASSPGFWTEAFF. CDR3 in DNA: TGTGCCAGCTCCCCAGGGTTTTGGACTGAAGCTTTCTTT. Together with reference TRBV18 and TRBJ1-1, the CDR3 gives the full variable domain: NAGVMQNPRHLVRRRGQEARLRCSPMKGHSHVYWYRQLPEEGLKFMVYLQKENIIDESGMPKERFSAEFPKEGPSILRIQQVVRGDSAAYFCASSPGFWTEAFFGQGTRLTVV.

The J gene is TRBJ1-2, the V gene TRBV6-1, with D unresolved. Germline V lookup: CDR1 MNHNS, CDR2 SASEGT. V was trimmed by 1 base and J by 3 bases, leaving 6 bases between them. This CDR3 has 13 residues. CDR3 region: CASSEGTYYGYTF. The CDR3 nucleotides are TGTGCCAGCAGTGAAGGGACCTACTATGGCTACACCTTC.

The CDR3 DNA sequence: TGTGCCAGTAGTCCCGCCCACCAAGAGACCCAGTACTTC. Protein sequence: CASSPAHQETQYF. The chain employs TRBV19 and TRBJ2-5; D gene unclear. V was clipped by 5 bases and J by 0 bases, with 7 bases between them. The CDR3 contains 13 residues. From germline, CDR1 is LNHDA and CDR2 SQIVND (reference sequence).

This clone was observed a handful of times. V and J are TRBV15 and TRBJ2-7; 11 nucleotides align to TRBD1. The CDR3 sequence is 16 residues long. Germline-derived CDR1 and CDR2 are LNHNV and YYDKDF (reference sequence). The trim removed 0 bases at V and 3 bases at J, leaving 4 bases unmatched. The CDR3 spells CATSREGGQGVYEQYF. In DNA, the CDR3 is TGTGCCACCAGCAGAGAGGGGGGACAGGGGGTCTACGAGCAGTACTTC.

DNA of the CDR3: TGTGCCACCCGGGGCGGGGGGCTGGATGAAAAACTGTTTTTT. This gives the protein CATRGGGLDEKLFF. The V call is TRBV10-3, the J call TRBJ1-4; possible D gene TRBD1, 6 bases. Germline values: CDR1 ENHRY, CDR2 SYGVKD. This CDR3 is built from 14 residues. Trimming shortened V by 10 bases and J by 6 bases, and 18 bases separated the two germline ends.